A single sample is the source of the 20 T cell receptor beta chains below, sequenced in a study of T cell changes during pregnancy in multiple sclerosis. Data came from immunoSEQ multiplex PCR; TCRdb stores just in-frame clones and leaves some out. Of approximately 30,000 clones listed, about nine tenths are singletons. This sample comprised CD8+ T cells from peripheral blood mononuclear cells, obtained before pregnancy. The receptors derive from a female donor with multiple sclerosis, enrolled in a pregnancy study.

The chain recombines TRBV7-9 with TRBJ1-2; D remains unclear. Trimming pared 6 bases from V and 0 bases from J, leaving 8 bases between. This CDR3 has 13 residues. Per germline, CDR1 SEHNR and CDR2 FQNEAQ (reference sequence). DNA for the CDR3: TGTGCCAGCAGACGCGGCTCTAACTATGGCTACACCTTC. It translates to CASRRGSNYGYTF.

The count of this clone is one. J is TRBJ1-1 and V is TRBV5-6; D unresolved. This CDR3 has 16 residues. The germline V and J ends were trimmed by 3 bases and 1 base, with 16 bases remaining between them. Germline V lookup: CDR1 SGHDT, CDR2 YYEEEE. The chain's CDR3 is CASSSQVRGANTEAFF. The CDR3 DNA is TGTGCCAGCAGCTCCCAAGTTCGAGGTGCGAACACTGAAGCTTTCTTT.

This chain connects TRBV30 to TRBJ1-2; D uncertain. CDR3 size: 13 residues. CDR1 GTSNPN and CDR2 SVGIG come from the germline V gene (reference sequence). Trimming stripped 1 base from V and 8 bases from J, with 14 bases between. The CDR3 region has the DNA TGTGCCTGGAGTGCCAGAGGGATTCTCGGCTACACCTTC. It is translated as CAWSARGILGYTF.

The chain carries TRBV7-9 and TRBJ2-1; D perhaps matches TRBD1 (6 bases). The CDR3 totals 13 residues. Between the trimmed V and J ends, which lost 3 bases and 8 bases, there was a span of 11 bases. CDR1 SEHNR and CDR2 FQNEAQ come from the germline V gene (reference sequence). The CDR3 here is CASSLQGTHEQFF. The CDR3 DNA follows: TGTGCCAGCAGCTTGCAGGGGACCCATGAGCAGTTCTTC.

The chain combines TRBV19 with TRBJ2-7, with unresolved D. Germline V lookup: CDR1 LNHDA, CDR2 SQIVND (reference sequence). The CDR3 length is 14 residues. Trimming left V 6 bases short and J 3 bases short, with 15 bases between. CDR3: CASSPTISYYEQYF. The CDR3 DNA sequence: TGTGCCAGTAGCCCTACCATTTCGTACTACGAGCAGTACTTC.

This chain joins TRBV2 and TRBJ2-7, with D perhaps matching TRBD1 (6 bases). Germline CDR1 is SNHLY and CDR2 is FYNNEI. The CDR3 consists of 15 residues. The V end was cut by 2 bases, the J end by 3 bases, with 14 bases between. For the CDR3, the DNA is TGTGCCAGCAGTGAACTGGGGGCGGCCTTCTACGAGCAGTACTTC. Translation: CASSELGAAFYEQYF. The whole variable domain, filled in from reference TRBV2 and TRBJ2-7, reads EPEVTQTPSHQVTQMGQEVILRCVPISNHLYFYWYRQILGQKVEFLVSFYNNEISEKSEIFDDQFSVERPDGSNFTLKIRSTKLEDSAMYFCASSELGAAFYEQYFGPGTRLTVT.

V and J are TRBV27 and TRBJ2-7; 10 bases map to TRBD1. The junction had 4 bases not matched to a gene; V was cut back by 5 bases and J by 3 bases. This CDR3 is 14 amino acids long. The germline gives CDR1 MNHEY, CDR2 SMNVEV (reference sequence). CDR3 protein: CASSRTGGGYEQYF. The CDR3 DNA reads TGTGCCAGCAGTCGGACAGGGGGAGGCTACGAGCAGTACTTC.

CDR3 sequence reads: CASSQEPLAGASTDTQYF. The CDR3 nucleotides read TGTGCCAGCAGCCAAGAGCCCTTAGCGGGGGCCAGCACAGATACGCAGTATTTT. V usage is TRBV4-2 and J usage is TRBJ2-3; 9 bases agree with TRBD2. CDR1 is LGHNA and CDR2 is YNFKEQ in the germline V gene. Trimming removed 0 bases from V and 0 bases from J; junction bases left unmatched: 7. The CDR3 length is 18 residues.

This chain uses TRBV19 with TRBJ2-7; 8 bases agree with TRBD2. Germline CDR1 is LNHDA and CDR2 is SQIVND (reference sequence). This CDR3 has 15 residues. J gave up 6 bases and V 3 bases, and 10 bases lay outside the gene matches. CDR3 bases: TGTGCCAGTAGTATGGTTGGGGTAGCGGGAAGCGAGCAGTACTTC. Its protein is CASSMVGVAGSEQYF.

The chain is built from TRBV6-5 and TRBJ1-2; D is unclear. This CDR3 region has 12 residues. V lost 6 bases and J lost 7, with 12 bases in between. Germline loops: CDR1 MNHEY, CDR2 SVGAGI. CDR3 coding DNA: TGTGCCAGCAGGCGTCCGTTGAGTGGCTACACCTTC. Its translation is CASRRPLSGYTF.

The rearrangement uses TRBV6-1 and TRBJ2-7, with 7 positions matching TRBD1. This CDR3 has 13 residues. Per germline, CDR1 MNHNS and CDR2 SASEGT. V gave up 9 bases and J gave up 2 bases; unmatched junction bases: 7. CDR3 in DNA: TGTGCCAGTGCTCACAGGGGAACCTACGAGCAGTACTTC. This sequence encodes CASAHRGTYEQYF.

The chain recombines TRBV6-5 with TRBJ2-7; possible D gene TRBD1, 5 bases. The CDR3 length is 11 residues. V was clipped by 2 bases and J by 6 bases, with 5 bases between them. Germline CDR1 reads MNHEY; CDR2 reads SVGAGI. CDR3 sequence reads: CASSYRGEQYF. In DNA form, the CDR3 reads TGTGCCAGCAGTTACAGGGGCGAGCAGTACTTC.

The chain combines TRBV4-1 with TRBJ2-7, with 12 nucleotides matching TRBD2. After removal of 3 bases from V and 2 bases from J, the junction contained 5 bases not matched to a gene. CDR1 and CDR2 (germline): MGHRA, YSYEKL. This CDR3 region has 16 residues. The DNA for the CDR3 is TGCGCCAGCAGCCAGACCGGACTAGCGGGGACCTACGAGCAGTACTTC. This codes for CASSQTGLAGTYEQYF.

The chain carries TRBV27 and TRBJ1-1; TRBD1 might be the D (6 bases). Looked up from germline, CDR1 is MNHEY and CDR2 is SMNVEV (reference sequence). The CDR3 totals 14 residues. The V end was cut by 6 bases, the J end by 1 base, with 12 bases between. For the CDR3, the DNA is TGTGCCAGCAGGGGGTTGACAGGGAACACTGAAGCTTTCTTT. Its translation: CASRGLTGNTEAFF.

The chain recombines TRBV18 with TRBJ2-1, with a possible D match to TRBD2 (6 bases). The CDR3 runs to 16 residues. Per germline, CDR1 KGHSH and CDR2 LQKENI. V was cut by 0 bases and J by 7 bases, with 16 bases left in between. In DNA form, the CDR3 reads TGTGCCAGCTCACCACCCCCGGGAGCCAGCCGGAATGAGCAGTTCTTC. Residues: CASSPPPGASRNEQFF.

The V gene is TRBV14, the J gene TRBJ1-6; D is unresolved. Between the trimmed V and J ends, which lost 4 bases and 19 bases, there was a span of 5 bases. The CDR3 extends over 8 amino acids. Germline CDR1 SGHDN, CDR2 FVKESK. In DNA, the CDR3 is TGTGCCAGCAGCCCCGGGCACTTT. Translated, it gives CASSPGHF.

The V and J genes are TRBV4-3 and TRBJ2-1, with TRBD2 matching over 9 bases. Per the germline V gene, CDR1 is LGHNA and CDR2 is YSLEER. This CDR3 has 16 residues. The V and J ends lost 0 bases and 4 bases, in that order; junction bases with no gene match: 4. DNA for the CDR3: TGCGCCAGCAGCCAAGATACCAGCGGGGGGTACAATGAGCAGTTCTTC. Translating gives CASSQDTSGGYNEQFF.

The J gene is TRBJ2-7, the V gene TRBV6-5, with D perhaps matching TRBD1 (5 bases). In germline, CDR1 is MNHEY, CDR2 SVGAGI. V lost 0 bases, J lost 2 bases, and 11 bases lay in between. The CDR3 covers 15 residues. As DNA, the CDR3 is TGTGCCAGCAGTTACTCCGTCAGGGCGGCCTACGAGCAGTACTTC. Translation: CASSYSVRAAYEQYF.

The CDR3 coding sequence is TGCGCCAGCAGCCAAGGGCAGAACACTGAAGCTTTCTTT. As protein: CASSQGQNTEAFF. The rearrangement links TRBV4-3 to TRBJ1-1; no firm D call. Germline V gene lookup returns CDR1 LGHNA and CDR2 YSLEER. CDR3 size: 13 residues. V lost 1 base to trimming and J lost 1 base, with 4 bases between them.

The V gene is TRBV27, the J gene TRBJ2-2; weak D call: TRBD1 (6 bases). V was cut by 2 bases and J by 6 bases, with 16 bases left in between. There are 16 residues in the CDR3. Germline V gene data show CDR1 as MNHEY and CDR2 as SMNVEV (reference sequence). In DNA form, the CDR3 reads TGTGCCAGCAGTTTACAGAGACAGGAGCGACCCGGGGAGCTGTTTTTT. Amino acids: CASSLQRQERPGELFF.